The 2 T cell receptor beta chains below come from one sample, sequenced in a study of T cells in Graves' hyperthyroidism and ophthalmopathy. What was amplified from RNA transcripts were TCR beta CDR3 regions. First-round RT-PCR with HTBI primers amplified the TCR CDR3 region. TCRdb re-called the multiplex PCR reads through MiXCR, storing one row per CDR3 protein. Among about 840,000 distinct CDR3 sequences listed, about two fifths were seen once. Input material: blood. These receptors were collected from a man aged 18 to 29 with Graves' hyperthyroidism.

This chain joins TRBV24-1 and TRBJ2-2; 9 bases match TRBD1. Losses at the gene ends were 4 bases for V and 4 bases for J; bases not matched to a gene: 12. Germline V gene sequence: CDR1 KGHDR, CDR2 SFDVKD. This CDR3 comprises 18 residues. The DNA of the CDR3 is TGTGCCACCAGTGACTCGACAGGGGGACGACGATTCACCGGGGAGCTGTTTTTT. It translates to CATSDSTGGRRFTGELFF.

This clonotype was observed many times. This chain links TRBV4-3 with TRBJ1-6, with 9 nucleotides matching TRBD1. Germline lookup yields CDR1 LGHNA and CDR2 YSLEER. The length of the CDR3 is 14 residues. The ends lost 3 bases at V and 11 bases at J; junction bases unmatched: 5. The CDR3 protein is CASSHGQGSAPLHF. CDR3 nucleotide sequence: TGCGCCAGCAGCCATGGACAGGGGTCGGCACCCCTCCACTTT.